This T cell receptor (beta chain) was sequenced in a study of shared clonotypes between healthy human individuals. The CDR3 is 16 amino acids. CDR1 and CDR2 from the germline V gene are MNHEY and SMNVEV (reference sequence). V lost 5 bases and J lost 3, with 17 bases in between. Naive CD8 cells lacked CD45RO and underwent positive selection for CCR7, leaving out terminally differentiated effector memory CD45RA+ cells. Clones were sequenced by immunoSEQ multiplex PCR, and TCRdb holds only the in-frame ones, with some missing. The top ten hold over 0.2% of the sample, which has approximately 840,000 clones, about 97% seen once.

The material sequenced was naive CD8+ T cells sorted from blood. The chain is built from TRBV27 and TRBJ2-1; tentative D call: TRBD2 (6 bases). The TCR was taken from a man between 25 and 39 years old in good health. Here the CDR3 DNA reads TGTGCCAGCAGTCGAACGGGACTCCGAATCTACAATGAGCAGTTCTTC. Amino acids: CASSRTGLRIYNEQFF.